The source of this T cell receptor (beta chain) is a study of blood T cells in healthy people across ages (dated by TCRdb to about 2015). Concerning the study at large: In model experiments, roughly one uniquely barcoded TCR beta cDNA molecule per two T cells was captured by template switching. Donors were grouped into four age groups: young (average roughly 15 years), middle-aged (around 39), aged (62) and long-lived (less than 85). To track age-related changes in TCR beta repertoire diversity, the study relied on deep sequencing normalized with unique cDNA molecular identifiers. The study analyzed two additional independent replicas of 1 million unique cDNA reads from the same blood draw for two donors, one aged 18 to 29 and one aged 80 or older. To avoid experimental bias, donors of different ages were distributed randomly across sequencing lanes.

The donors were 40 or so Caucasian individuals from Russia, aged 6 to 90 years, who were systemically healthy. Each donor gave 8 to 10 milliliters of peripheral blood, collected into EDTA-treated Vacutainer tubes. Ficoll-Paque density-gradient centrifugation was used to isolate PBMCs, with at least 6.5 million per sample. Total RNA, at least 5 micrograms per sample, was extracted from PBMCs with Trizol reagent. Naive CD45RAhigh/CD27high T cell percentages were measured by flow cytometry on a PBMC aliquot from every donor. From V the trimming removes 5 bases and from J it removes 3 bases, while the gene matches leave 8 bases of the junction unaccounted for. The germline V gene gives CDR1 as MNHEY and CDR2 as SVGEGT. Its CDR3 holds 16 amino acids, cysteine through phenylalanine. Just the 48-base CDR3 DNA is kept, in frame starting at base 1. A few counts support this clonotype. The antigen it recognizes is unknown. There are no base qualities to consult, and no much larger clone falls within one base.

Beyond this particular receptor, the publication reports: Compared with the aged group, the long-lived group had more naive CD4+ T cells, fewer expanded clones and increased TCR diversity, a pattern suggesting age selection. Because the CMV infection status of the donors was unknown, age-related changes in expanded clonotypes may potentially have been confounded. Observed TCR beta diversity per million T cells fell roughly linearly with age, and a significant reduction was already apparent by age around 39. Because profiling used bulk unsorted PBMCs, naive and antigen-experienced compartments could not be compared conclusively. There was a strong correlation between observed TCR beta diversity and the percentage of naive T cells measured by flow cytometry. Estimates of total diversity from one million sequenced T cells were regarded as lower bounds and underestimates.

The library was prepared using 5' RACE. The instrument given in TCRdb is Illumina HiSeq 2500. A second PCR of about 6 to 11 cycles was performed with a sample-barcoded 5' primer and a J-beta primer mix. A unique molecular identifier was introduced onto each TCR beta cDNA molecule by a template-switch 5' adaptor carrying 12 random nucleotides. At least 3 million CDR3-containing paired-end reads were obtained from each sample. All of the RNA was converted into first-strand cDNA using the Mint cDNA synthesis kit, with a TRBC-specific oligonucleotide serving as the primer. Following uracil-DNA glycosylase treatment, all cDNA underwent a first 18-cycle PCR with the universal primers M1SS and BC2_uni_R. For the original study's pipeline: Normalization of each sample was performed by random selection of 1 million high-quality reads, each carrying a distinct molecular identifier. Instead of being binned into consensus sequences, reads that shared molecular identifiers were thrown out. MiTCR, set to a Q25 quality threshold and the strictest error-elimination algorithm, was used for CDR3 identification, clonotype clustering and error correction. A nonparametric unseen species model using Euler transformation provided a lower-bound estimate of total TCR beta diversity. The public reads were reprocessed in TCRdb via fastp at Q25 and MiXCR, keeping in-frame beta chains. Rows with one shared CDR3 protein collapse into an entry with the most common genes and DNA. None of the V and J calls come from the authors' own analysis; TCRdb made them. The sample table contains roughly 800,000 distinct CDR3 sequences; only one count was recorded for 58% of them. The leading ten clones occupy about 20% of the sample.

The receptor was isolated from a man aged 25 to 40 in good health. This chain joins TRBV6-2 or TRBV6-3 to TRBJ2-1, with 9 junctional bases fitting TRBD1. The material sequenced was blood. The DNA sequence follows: TGTGCCAGCAGTCAACCGGGACAGGGTTTCTACAATGAGCAGTTCTTC. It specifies CASSQPGQGFYNEQFF.